What follows are 32 T cell receptor beta chains derived from one specimen sequenced in a study of a mutant IDH1 vaccine in newly diagnosed glioma. Their recognized antigens are unknown. Assay: immunoSEQ multiplex PCR; the TCRdb copy retains only in-frame clones and omits some. The data show roughly 86,000 clones, 70% to 90% seen once. Time point in this sample: week 47, end of study. The study gave 300 ug of mutant IDH1 20-mer peptide per vaccine dose, with topical imiquimod. This sample comprised PBMCs, obtained from a glioma patient whose treatment included an IDH1 peptide vaccine. These receptors came from a man aged 40-55 years with glioma.

The chain recombines TRBV2 with TRBJ2-7; tentatively, D is TRBD2 (6 bases). Germline values: CDR1 SNHLY, CDR2 FYNNEI. This CDR3 has 13 residues. The ends were cut back, 0 bases at V and 8 bases at J, with 11 bases in the middle. The CDR3 spells CASSEAGGWKQYF. The CDR3 nucleotides read TGTGCCAGCAGTGAAGCCGGGGGATGGAAGCAGTACTTC. Based on the CDR3 plus reference TRBV2 and TRBJ2-7, the full variable domain is EPEVTQTPSHQVTQMGQEVILRCVPISNHLYFYWYRQILGQKVEFLVSFYNNEISEKSEIFDDQFSVERPDGSNFTLKIRSTKLEDSAMYFCASSEAGGWKQYFGPGTRLTVT.

This rearrangement joins TRBV6-1 to TRBJ1-5, with a weak D call TRBD1 (6 bases). Germline CDR1 reads MNHNS; CDR2 reads SASEGT. V was trimmed by 4 bases and J by 2 bases, leaving 15 bases between them. This CDR3 is 16 amino acids long. As DNA, the CDR3 is TGTGCCAGCAGTGGGGTGGGACATAGGGGCAATCAGCCCCAGCATTTT. Translating gives CASSGVGHRGNQPQHF.

The genes are TRBV7-2 and TRBJ1-6, with D perhaps matching TRBD1 (5 bases). From germline, CDR1 is SGHTA and CDR2 FQGNSA. V lost 0 bases to trimming and J lost 1 base, with 7 bases between them. The CDR3 totals 16 residues. The CDR3 nucleotides are TGTGCCAGCAGCTTAGCCCAGGGTTCCTATAATTCACCCCTCCACTTT. Amino acids: CASSLAQGSYNSPLHF.

Regarding this clone: The same CDR3 can be traced to other DNA sequences in this sample. This chain connects TRBV25-1 to TRBJ2-3; the D is unclear. V shed 2 bases and J shed 1 base, with 4 bases lying between them. Germline lookup yields CDR1 MGHDK and CDR2 SYGVNS. This CDR3 contains 13 residues. CDR3 protein: CASSEQGTDTQYF. The CDR3 DNA sequence: TGTGCCAGCAGTGAACAGGGCACAGATACGCAGTATTTT.

This clone came up once. The rearrangement joins TRBV12-5 to TRBJ2-4; 9 positions agree with TRBD2. Germline CDR1 is LGHNT and CDR2 is FRNRAP. The CDR3 length is 21 residues. V lost 2 bases, J lost 3 bases, and 20 bases stayed unmatched. CDR3 amino acids: CASGLPSPLAGSTRGKNIQYF. The DNA of the CDR3 is TGTGCTAGTGGTTTGCCCTCCCCTCTAGCGGGGTCAACCAGGGGCAAAAACATTCAGTACTTC.

The chain combines TRBV9 with TRBJ2-1; D assignment may be TRBD1 or TRBD2 (5 bases each). Trimming stripped 0 bases from V and 0 bases from J, with 13 bases between. The germline gives CDR1 SGDLS, CDR2 YYNGEE. This CDR3 region has 17 residues. The CDR3 bases are TGTGCCAGCAGCGTAGAACGGGGACGGCGCTCCTACAATGAGCAGTTCTTC. This encodes CASSVERGRRSYNEQFF.

This rearrangement joins TRBV6-6 to TRBJ1-1; no definite D call. V lost 1 base to trimming and J lost 7 bases, with 7 bases between them. Germline CDR1 reads MNHNY; CDR2 reads SVGAGI (reference sequence). The CDR3 is 12 residues long. The CDR3 sequence: CASSYLAIEAFF. CDR3 sequence (DNA): TGTGCCAGCAGTTACTTGGCAATTGAAGCTTTCTTT.

The rearrangement links TRBV30 to TRBJ1-1; D is unclear. V was shortened by 6 bases and J by 0 bases, with 17 bases between the two germline ends. Germline V gives CDR1 GTSNPN, CDR2 SVGIG (reference sequence). This CDR3 spans 15 amino acids. CDR3 DNA sequence: TGTGCCTGCCTAACGAGGACCGCTATGAACACTGAAGCTTTCTTT. It yields the protein CACLTRTAMNTEAFF. The full variable domain, completed using reference TRBV30 and TRBJ1-1, is SQTIHQWPATLVQPVGSPLSLECTVEGTSNPNLYWYRQAAGRGLQLLFYSVGIGQISSEVPQNLSASRPQDRQFILSSKKLLLSDSGFYLCACLTRTAMNTEAFFGQGTRLTVV.

The chain is built from TRBV12-5 and TRBJ1-5; D unclear. CDR1 is LGHNT and CDR2 is FRNRAP in the germline V gene. With 3 bases removed from V and 4 bases from J, the gap between germline ends came to 7 bases. This CDR3 is built from 13 residues. As DNA, the CDR3 is TGTGCTAGTGGTTTCGAGGAAAATCAGCCCCAGCATTTT. This sequence encodes CASGFEENQPQHF.

The V call is TRBV5-6, the J call TRBJ2-5; 7 nucleotides align to TRBD1. The last part of the DNA fits TRBJ2-7 better; the J call may be wrong. Germline CDR1 reads SGHDT; CDR2 reads YYEEEE. The CDR3 has 14 residues. Written as DNA, the CDR3 is TGTGCCAGCAGGGGGACAGATACAGCCTACGAGCAGTACTTC. Its translation is CASRGTDTAYEQYF.

The rearrangement links TRBV19 to TRBJ1-1; a weak D match, TRBD1 (6 bases). V was shortened by 8 bases and J by 10 bases, with 29 bases between the two germline ends. CDR3 length: 16 amino acids. Germline values: CDR1 LNHDA, CDR2 SQIVND (reference sequence). The CDR3 nucleotides are TGTGCCAGTTGGGGGGGGCGAGAAATACCTACACTCGGAGCTTTCTTT. Translation: CASWGGREIPTLGAFF.

The chain recombines TRBV27 with TRBJ2-7; 8 nucleotides align to TRBD1. V dropped 3 bases and J dropped 7; count of bases not matched to a gene: 26. CDR3 length equals 20 residues. Looked up from germline, CDR1 is MNHEY and CDR2 is SMNVEV (reference sequence). The CDR3 region has the DNA TGTGCCAGCAGTTTCCCCGCGGCAGGGGGCGGACTACCTGATGCTGGAGAGCAGTACTTC. Protein: CASSFPAAGGGLPDAGEQYF.

This chain uses TRBV6-4 with TRBJ1-2; 9 bases line up with TRBD1. J was trimmed by 3 bases and V by 11 bases; bases with no gene match: 16. Germline V gives CDR1 MRHNA, CDR2 SNTAGT. The length of the CDR3 is 16 residues. CDR3 residues: CARTGDRAIGDYGYTF. The CDR3 DNA reads as TGTGCCCGGACGGGGGACAGGGCAATTGGGGACTATGGCTACACCTTC.

The gene calls are TRBV15 and TRBJ2-2; the D is unclear. There are 13 residues in the CDR3. Per the germline V gene, CDR1 is LNHNV and CDR2 is YYDKDF (reference sequence). V was shortened by 6 bases and J by 3 bases, with 8 bases between the two germline ends. The CDR3 DNA reads as TGTGCCACCAGGAAAAGGTACACCGGGGAGCTGTTTTTT. This codes for CATRKRYTGELFF.

The chain joins TRBV7-8 to TRBJ1-2; tentative D call: TRBD1 (5 bases). CDR1 is SGHVS and CDR2 is FQNEAQ in the germline V gene. Trimming removed 1 base at V and 1 base at J, with 16 bases between. The CDR3 consists of 17 residues. The chain's CDR3 is CASSLGTPALFNYGYTF. The CDR3 DNA follows: TGTGCCAGCAGCTTAGGGACACCTGCTCTTTTTAACTATGGCTACACCTTC. Looking up the rest from reference TRBV7-8 and TRBJ1-2 gives the full variable domain: GAGVSQSPRYKVAKRGQDVALRCDPISGHVSLFWYQQALGQGPEFLTYFQNEAQLDKSGLPSDRFFAERPEGSVSTLKIQRTQQEDSAVYLCASSLGTPALFNYGYTFGSGTRLTVV.

This clone was detected only once. One end of the junction does not line up with germline, which may come from a read error. The DNA for the CDR3 is TGTGCCGGCAGTTACTCAGGGGCGGGTTACAATGAGCAGTTCTTC. This sequence encodes CAGSYSGAGYNEQFF. The V call is TRBV6-6, the J call TRBJ2-1; the D gene is possibly TRBD1 (6 bases). From germline, CDR1 is MNHNY and CDR2 SVGAGI (reference sequence). The CDR3 is made up of 15 amino acids.

This clone was counted a single time. Here the CDR3 reads CASSDSSLGGGSGANVLTF. CDR3 DNA sequence: TGTGCCAGCAGCGACTCCTCGTTGGGGGGAGGCTCTGGGGCCAACGTCCTGACTTTC. The chain recombines TRBV13 with TRBJ2-6; a weak D match, TRBD2 (6 bases). The CDR3 extends over 19 amino acids. V lost 5 bases to trimming and J lost 0 bases, with 20 bases between them. CDR1 is PRHDT, CDR2 FYEKMQ, per germline (reference sequence). Filled out from reference TRBV13 and TRBJ2-6, the complete variable domain reads AAGVIQSPRHLIKEKRETATLKCYPIPRHDTVYWYQQGPGQDPQFLISFYEKMQSDKGSIPDRFSAQQFSDYHSELNMSSLELGDSALYFCASSDSSLGGGSGANVLTFGAGSRLTVL.

The J gene is TRBJ1-1, the V gene TRBV27; D remains ambiguous. Germline CDR1 is MNHEY and CDR2 is SMNVEV (reference sequence). The V end was cut by 2 bases, the J end by 1 base, with 8 bases between. The CDR3 runs to 14 residues. The CDR3 protein is CASSLGQANTEAFF. The CDR3 DNA reads as TGTGCCAGCAGTTTAGGTCAAGCGAACACTGAAGCTTTCTTT.

V and J are TRBV5-1 and TRBJ2-7; D is ambiguous. V was pared by 0 bases and J by 1 base, with 8 bases between. Germline V CDR1 and CDR2: SGHRS, YFSETQ. This CDR3 has 14 amino acids. The CDR3 region is CASSLEGRSYEQYF. CDR3 sequence (DNA): TGCGCCAGCAGCTTGGAGGGCCGTTCCTACGAGCAGTACTTC. Based on the CDR3 plus reference TRBV5-1 and TRBJ2-7, the full variable domain is KAGVTQTPRYLIKTRGQQVTLSCSPISGHRSVSWYQQTPGQGLQFLFEYFSETQRNKGNFPGRFSGRQFSNSRSEMNVSTLELGDSALYLCASSLEGRSYEQYFGPGTRLTVT.

This chain uses TRBV5-1 with TRBJ2-1, with TRBD2 as a possible D gene (6 bases). CDR3 length: 17 residues. The V end lost 2 bases, the J end lost 0 bases, and 15 bases lay between the germline ends. The germline CDR1 and CDR2 sequences are SGHRS and YFSETQ. The CDR3 region is CASSFGGLSVSYNEQFF. For the CDR3, the DNA is TGCGCCAGCAGCTTCGGGGGTCTATCCGTCTCCTACAATGAGCAGTTCTTC.

The V gene is TRBV18, the J gene TRBJ2-3; the D is unclear. Germline V gives CDR1 KGHSH, CDR2 LQKENI. Deletions cut 3 bases from V and 0 bases from J, with 10 bases between. This CDR3 contains 15 residues. The CDR3 nucleotides read TGTGCCAGCTCACCGCGGCCCTCTAGCACAGATACGCAGTATTTT. Encoded protein: CASSPRPSSTDTQYF. The variable domain in full, with the rest retrieved from reference TRBV18 and TRBJ2-3, is NAGVMQNPRHLVRRRGQEARLRCSPMKGHSHVYWYRQLPEEGLKFMVYLQKENIIDESGMPKERFSAEFPKEGPSILRIQQVVRGDSAAYFCASSPRPSSTDTQYFGPGTRLTVL.

This clone was recorded a few times. The junction differs from germline at one of its ends, possibly a read error. This chain joins TRBV5-1 and TRBJ1-5; D call uncertain. From germline, CDR1 is SGHRS and CDR2 YFSETQ. This CDR3 has 14 amino acids. Written as DNA, the CDR3 is TGCGCCAGCAGGTTGGGTGGTGACAATCAGCCCCAGCATTTT. Its translation is CASRLGGDNQPQHF. The entire variable domain, with the rest obtained from reference TRBV5-1 and TRBJ1-5, is as follows: KAGVTQTPRYLIKTRGQQVTLSCSPISGHRSVSWYQQTPGQGLQFLFEYFSETQRNKGNFPGRFSGRQFSNSRSEMNVSTLELGDSALYLCASRLGGDNQPQHFGDGTRLSIL.

This clone was observed a handful of times. The rearrangement links TRBV7-2 to TRBJ1-1; D is unresolved. The V gene's germline CDR1 is SGHTA and CDR2 FQGNSA. Trimming shortened V by 2 bases and J by 3 bases, and 10 bases separated the two germline ends. CDR3 size: 14 residues. This CDR3 is CASSLRVVYTEAFF. The DNA for the CDR3 is TGTGCCAGCAGCTTAAGGGTAGTCTACACTGAAGCTTTCTTT.

This clone has only one observation. The V gene is TRBV5-1, the J gene TRBJ1-1, with D tentatively TRBD1 (6 bases). The V end lost 0 bases, the J end lost 4 bases, and 16 bases lay between the germline ends. The length of the CDR3 is 16 residues. CDR1 is SGHRS and CDR2 is YFSETQ in the germline V gene. The DNA of the CDR3 is TGCGCCAGCAGCTTGGCCGGGCAGGGGTTGGGCACTGAAGCTTTCTTT. Protein product: CASSLAGQGLGTEAFF.

The V gene is TRBV4-2, the J gene TRBJ2-7; TRBD1 matches 8 bases. In germline, CDR1 is LGHNA, CDR2 YNFKEQ. V was clipped by 7 bases and J by 11 bases; unmatched bases: 19. The CDR3 is made up of 15 amino acids. CDR3 in amino acids: CASIQEVQGAPFEYF. CDR3 nucleotides: TGTGCCAGCATTCAAGAGGTCCAGGGGGCCCCATTTGAGTACTTC.

The chain uses TRBV10-3 and TRBJ1-5; D ambiguous. The germline gives CDR1 ENHRY, CDR2 SYGVKD. V lost 5 bases and J 4 bases, leaving 15 bases between the germline ends. The CDR3 is made up of 15 amino acids. In nucleotides, the CDR3 is TGTGCCATCAGTCGGGAAGCAACCCCTAATCAGCCCCAGCATTTT. Translation: CAISREATPNQPQHF.

This sequence joins TRBV2 and TRBJ2-7; D unresolved. Germline values: CDR1 SNHLY, CDR2 FYNNEI. Trimming pared 2 bases from V and 3 bases from J, leaving 11 bases between. The CDR3 has 14 residues. CDR3 loop: CASSEFSRIYEQYF. For the CDR3, the DNA is TGTGCCAGCAGTGAATTCTCCAGGATCTACGAGCAGTACTTC.

V and J are TRBV6-1 and TRBJ2-3, with 15 bases fitting TRBD2. Trimming at V came to 2 bases and at J to 6 bases, leaving 9 bases not matched to a gene. This CDR3 is built from 18 residues. CDR1 is MNHNS, CDR2 SASEGT, per germline. The CDR3: CASSESRGLAGGPDTQYF. CDR3 nucleotides: TGTGCCAGCAGTGAATCCCGAGGACTAGCGGGGGGGCCCGATACGCAGTATTTT.

DNA of the CDR3: TGTGCCAGCAGTTTACTCGCAACTAATGAAAAACTGTTTTTT. Translating gives CASSLLATNEKLFF. This chain connects TRBV27 to TRBJ1-4, with D hard to call. V gave up 2 bases and J gave up 0 bases, with 4 bases separating them. The CDR3 extends over 14 amino acids. CDR1 MNHEY and CDR2 SMNVEV come from the germline V gene (reference sequence).

The rearrangement links TRBV18 to TRBJ2-1, with 7 nucleotides matching TRBD1. Losses at the gene ends were 4 bases for V and 5 bases for J; bases not matched to a gene: 2. The CDR3 totals 13 residues. Per germline, CDR1 KGHSH and CDR2 LQKENI. Here the CDR3 DNA reads TGTGCCAGCTCACTACAGGGGCACAATGAGCAGTTCTTC. Translation gives CASSLQGHNEQFF. Drawing the rest from reference TRBV18 and TRBJ2-1, the complete variable domain is NAGVMQNPRHLVRRRGQEARLRCSPMKGHSHVYWYRQLPEEGLKFMVYLQKENIIDESGMPKERFSAEFPKEGPSILRIQQVVRGDSAAYFCASSLQGHNEQFFGPGTRLTVL.

The chain employs TRBV9 and TRBJ2-1; 8 nucleotides align to TRBD2. V shed 0 bases and J 6 bases; nucleotides not matched to a gene: 5. Germline CDR1 is SGDLS and CDR2 is YYNGEE. This CDR3 has 15 residues. CDR3 coding DNA: TGTGCCAGCAGCGTAGATGGCGGGAGGTTCAATGAGCAGTTCTTC. As protein: CASSVDGGRFNEQFF.

This chain connects TRBV11-2 to TRBJ2-7; weak D call: TRBD1 (6 bases). V was trimmed by 1 base and J by 3 bases, leaving 16 bases between them. CDR1 is SGHAT and CDR2 is FQNNGV in the germline V gene. This CDR3 comprises 16 residues. The CDR3 loop reads CASSLVGTGPLYEQYF. The DNA of the CDR3 is TGTGCCAGCAGCTTAGTGGGCACAGGGCCCCTCTACGAGCAGTACTTC.